This T cell receptor (beta chain) was observed in a study of radiation and T cells in renal cell carcinoma. Note on this clone: Its antigen is still unknown.

The CDR3 has 16 amino acids. V was shortened by 0 bases and J by 1 base, with 13 bases between the two germline ends. The V gene's germline CDR1 is GTSNPN and CDR2 SVGIG (reference sequence). Study observations and caveats: Top tumor clonotypes rose in blood 2 weeks post-radiation, then contracted.

Clones were read by immunoSEQ multiplex PCR, and TCRdb kept only the in-frame ones, dropping some. Of 130,000 to 150,000 clones in the sample, 65% to 90% were seen once. The time point was: blood 4 weeks post-SBRT, at nephrectomy. The treatment: 15 Gy SBRT to primary tumor, nephrectomy 4 weeks later. The tumor was a clear cell renal cell carcinoma. J is TRBJ1-3 and V is TRBV30, with a weak D call TRBD1 (5 bases). Specimen: blood, collected from a patient whose treatment included radiotherapy and nephrectomy. This sequence was found in a woman aged 45-59 years with renal cell carcinoma. The DNA for the CDR3 is TGTGCCTGGAGTGTACTTAGGGGTTTTTCTGGAAACACCATATATTTT. This codes for CAWSVLRGFSGNTIYF.